Listed below are T cell receptor beta chains from one sample, sequenced in a study of tumor-infiltrating lymphocytes in localized non-small cell lung cancer. Assay: immunoSEQ multiplex PCR; the TCRdb copy retains only in-frame clones and omits some. The repertoire includes about 23,000 clones, around 70% of them detected once, and roughly 15% sits in the top ten. Sequenced sample: lung tumor tissue. These receptor sequences come from a human donor with non-small cell lung cancer. CDR3s leave out the opening cysteine and the closing phenylalanine or tryptophan.

v_call	j_call	cdr3_aa
TRBV5-1	TRBJ2-7	ASSFTGTGTRSPYEQY
TRBV6-5	TRBJ1-1	ASSYQGQGNTEAF
TRBV11-2	TRBJ2-3	ASSPSLGLAGEDTQY
TRBV5-1	TRBJ2-3	ASSLALISSTDTQY
TRBV5-1	TRBJ2-1	ASSLGAGNEQF
TRBV10-2	TRBJ1-1	ASITGVYWGASTEAF
TRBV30	TRBJ1-1	AWSRAGLNTEAF
TRBV7-8	TRBJ1-1	ASSHTGNTEAF
TRBV2	TRBJ1-5	ASSEDRGQVKNQH
TRBV4-2	TRBJ1-5	ASSRATTGTGDQPQH
TRBV6-5	TRBJ2-7	ASSVRGRVSYEQY
TRBV28	TRBJ1-2	ASSLGFLTWGYT
TRBV9	TRBJ2-4	ASSVVRGGIQY
TRBV6-5	TRBJ1-5	ASSYYEGPQH
TRBV9	TRBJ2-7	ASSERSGPSYEQY
TRBV5-1	TRBJ2-1	ASSPDPGLAGGNEQF
TRBV7-2	TRBJ2-7	ASSLETSGRAVY
TRBV5-6	TRBJ1-2	ASSLGDSYGYT
TRBV5-6	TRBJ2-3	ASSPGLEPLTDTQY
TRBV2	TRBJ2-7	ASLFSGQGGEQY
TRBV18	TRBJ2-4	ASSPGVKNIQY
TRBV18	TRBJ2-5	ASSPSRSGKETQY
TRBV14	TRBJ2-1	ASSQDSHEQF
TRBV30	TRBJ1-4	AWTGGTALGEKLF
TRBV7-6	TRBJ1-3	ASSSNQIGGGNTIY
TRBV19	TRBJ2-3	ATSTSGTTDTQY
TRBV6-1	TRBJ2-7	ASSDSLGRRYEQY
TRBV7-9	TRBJ2-1	ARTPWTGTYNEQF
TRBV10-3	TRBJ1-1	AISESGDRRNTEAF
TRBV29-1	TRBJ1-2	SVEVNYGYT
TRBV4-3	TRBJ2-6	ASSQAWTGLNPRSGANVLT
TRBV28	TRBJ1-1	ASTFATRGNTEAF
TRBV30	TRBJ2-5	AFTSADGGTQY
TRBV18	TRBJ2-1	ASSPGLDEQF
TRBV29-1	TRBJ1-1	SVRQPNTEAF
TRBV27	TRBJ2-2	ASRPGTGGTGELF
TRBV4-1	TRBJ1-4	ASSHPPGQMRTNEKLF
TRBV27	TRBJ2-7	ASSLPGTSRYEQY
TRBV30	TRBJ2-7	AWVDPYSSYEQY
TRBV5-4	TRBJ2-5	AGGTGTQQETQY
TRBV5-1	TRBJ2-7	ASSPGTPLYYEQY
TRBV28	TRBJ2-7	ASSSGRGWEQY
TRBV5-1	TRBJ1-4	ASSVQGAIGEKLF
TRBV30	TRBJ1-2	AWKTGGYT
TRBV5-1	TRBJ2-7	ASSLLSLSSYEQY
TRBV11-2	TRBJ1-1	ASSLVGDGLNTEAF
TRBV11-3	TRBJ2-1	ASSLRTGEYNEQF